This TCR beta chain was identified during a study of PD-1 blockade in classical Hodgkin lymphoma. Study observations and caveats: Reports described newly diagnosed patients as having lower baseline TCR diversity than healthy donors.

Relapses following autologous stem cell transplantation were seen in all patients, with brentuximab vedotin exposure varying. Using magnetic negative selection, the CD4+ T cells were separated out of thawed PBMCs. Progressive disease, partial response or complete response was each patient's best response. Repertoires were generated with immunoSEQ multiplex PCR, while TCRdb's copy carries only in-frame clones and drops some. The table records about 35,000 clones, around 90% of them present only once. Germline lookup yields CDR1 SGDLS and CDR2 YYNGEE. This CDR3 is 13 amino acids long. V was cut by 4 bases and J by 2 bases, with 9 bases left in between. This clone has only one observation. The antigen remains unidentified.

The sequence derives from a human donor with classical Hodgkin lymphoma. The chain employs TRBV9 and TRBJ1-2; D is perhaps TRBD1 (5 bases). The sample consisted of CD4+ T cells from blood, taken at baseline. The CDR3 is CASSQPGNYGYTF. The CDR3 DNA is TGTGCCAGCAGCCAACCAGGGAACTATGGCTACACCTTC. Using reference TRBV9 and TRBJ1-2 for the parts outside the CDR3, the full variable domain is DSGVTQTPKHLITATGQRVTLRCSPRSGDLSVYWYQQSLDQGLQFLIQYYNGEERAKGNILERFSAQQFPDLHSELNLSSLELGDSALYFCASSQPGNYGYTFGSGTRLTVV.